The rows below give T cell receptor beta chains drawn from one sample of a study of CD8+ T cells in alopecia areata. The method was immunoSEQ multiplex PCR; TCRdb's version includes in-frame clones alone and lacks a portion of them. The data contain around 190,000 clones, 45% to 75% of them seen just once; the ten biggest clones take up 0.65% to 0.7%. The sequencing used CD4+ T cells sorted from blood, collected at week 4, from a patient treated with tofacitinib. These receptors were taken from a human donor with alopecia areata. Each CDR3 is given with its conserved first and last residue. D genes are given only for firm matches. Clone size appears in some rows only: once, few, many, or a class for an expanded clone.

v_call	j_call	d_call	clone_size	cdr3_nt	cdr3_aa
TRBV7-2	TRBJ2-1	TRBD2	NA	TGTGCCAGCAGCTTGGTGGTTAGCGGGGGAGGGCACAATGAGCAGTTCTTC	CASSLVVSGGGHNEQFF
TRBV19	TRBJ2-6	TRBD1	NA	TGTGCCAGCGGGGACAGGGGCCAACATCCTGGGGCCAACGTCCTGACTTTC	CASGDRGQHPGANVLTF
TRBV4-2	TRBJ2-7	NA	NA	TGTGCCAGCAGCTTACAGGGCGGGGAGCAGTACTTC	CASSLQGGEQYF
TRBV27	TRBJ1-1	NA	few	TGTGCCAGCAGTTTAGAGGGGAAGAGGACTGAAGCTTTCTTT	CASSLEGKRTEAFF
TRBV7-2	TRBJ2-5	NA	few	TGTGCCAGCAGCTTAATGCGAGAGACCCAGTACTTC	CASSLMRETQYF
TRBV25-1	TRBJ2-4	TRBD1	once	TGTGCCAGCAGTGAAGACAGGGCAACCAAAAACATTCAGTACTTC	CASSEDRATKNIQYF
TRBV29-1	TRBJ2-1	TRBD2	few	TGCAGCGCCTCTAGCGGCTACAATGAGCAGTTCTTC	CSASSGYNEQFF
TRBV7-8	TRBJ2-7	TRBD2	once	TGTGCCAGCAGCTTACTATCCCTAGCGGGAGGGAACGAGCAGTACTTC	CASSLLSLAGGNEQYF
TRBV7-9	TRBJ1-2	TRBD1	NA	TGTGCCAGCAGCTCCTCCGGGACAGGGGCTGGCTACACCTTC	CASSSSGTGAGYTF
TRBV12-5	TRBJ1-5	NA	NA	TGTGCTAGTGGTTTGGTACATTTCTATCAGCCCCAGCATTTT	CASGLVHFYQPQHF
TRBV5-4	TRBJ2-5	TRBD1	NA	TGTGCCAGCAGCCCAACCGCCGGGACAGAAGAGACCCAGTACTTC	CASSPTAGTEETQYF
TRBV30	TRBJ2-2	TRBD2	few	TGTGCCTGGAATTCGCTAGCGGGGGGAGGCGCGAACACCGGGGAGCTGTTTTTT	CAWNSLAGGGANTGELFF
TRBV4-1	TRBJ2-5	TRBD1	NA	TGCGCCAGCAGCCAATCGGCACAGGGGGCGGGCGAGACCCAGTACTTC	CASSQSAQGAGETQYF
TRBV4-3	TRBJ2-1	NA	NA	TGCGCCAGCAGCCAAGGTCTTCGCGACAGGAGGAACAATGAGCAGTTCTTC	CASSQGLRDRRNNEQFF
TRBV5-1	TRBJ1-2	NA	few	TGCGCCAGCAGCTATTCACAGGGCTATGGCTACACCTTC	CASSYSQGYGYTF
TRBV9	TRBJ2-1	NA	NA	TGTGCCAGCAGCGTAGACGGGAGATCCAACAATGAGCAGTTCTTC	CASSVDGRSNNEQFF
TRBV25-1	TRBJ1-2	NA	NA	TGTGCCAGCAGTGAACCCCCCTATGGCTACACCTTC	CASSEPPYGYTF
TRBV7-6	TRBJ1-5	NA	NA	TGTGCCAGCAGCTCCCTGATAGGGAATCAGCCCCAGCATTTT	CASSSLIGNQPQHF
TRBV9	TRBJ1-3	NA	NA	TGTGCCAGCAGCGTACAACAGGGCTCTGGAAACACCATATATTTT	CASSVQQGSGNTIYF
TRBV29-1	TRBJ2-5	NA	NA	TGCAGCGTTGAAGACGGCAACCAAGAGACCCAGTACTTC	CSVEDGNQETQYF
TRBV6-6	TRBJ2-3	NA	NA	TGTGCCAGCAGGCGACAGCACAGCACAGATACGCAGTATTTT	CASRRQHSTDTQYF
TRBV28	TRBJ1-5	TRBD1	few	TGTGCCACCCGCTCCCCGGGACAGAAACTTTATAGCAATCAGCCCCAGCATTTT	CATRSPGQKLYSNQPQHF
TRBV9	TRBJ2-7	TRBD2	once	TGTGCCAGCAGTCCTTTACTAGCGGGACTACGCGAGCAGTACTTC	CASSPLLAGLREQYF
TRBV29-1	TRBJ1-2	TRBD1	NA	TGCAGCGTGGGAATGGACAGGGGGGGCCCTTCCACCTTC	CSVGMDRGGPSTF
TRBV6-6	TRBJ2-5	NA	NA	TGTGCCAGCAGTTACGGAGGCGGGGCGGAGACCCAGTACTTC	CASSYGGGAETQYF
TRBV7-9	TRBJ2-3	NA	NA	TGTGCCAGCAGTCGGGAGCAAGGAGATACGCAGTATTTT	CASSREQGDTQYF
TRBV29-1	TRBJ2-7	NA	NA	TGCAGCGTGGGGAAGTTTCACGAGCAGTACTTC	CSVGKFHEQYF
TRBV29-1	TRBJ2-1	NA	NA	TGCAGCGTTGCACTCCCTAGCTCCTACAATGAGCAGTTCTTC	CSVALPSSYNEQFF
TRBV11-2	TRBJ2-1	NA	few	TGTGCCAGCAGCTTTAGGCGAGAGAGAAGGGGTGAGCAGTTCTTC	CASSFRRERRGEQFF
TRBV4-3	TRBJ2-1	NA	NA	TGCGCCAGCAGCCAAGATGAGGGCCTCAGGGGTGAGCAGTTCTTC	CASSQDEGLRGEQFF
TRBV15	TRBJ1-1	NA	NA	TGTGCCACCAGCAGAGGCGATGAGGGACTCACTGAAGCTTTCTTT	CATSRGDEGLTEAFF
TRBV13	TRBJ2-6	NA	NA	TGTGCCAGCAGCCTGCGGATAGCTGGGGCCAACGTCCTGACTTTC	CASSLRIAGANVLTF
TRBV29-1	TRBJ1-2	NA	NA	TGCAGCGTCCGGGACACCCTCAAAAATGGCTACACCTTC	CSVRDTLKNGYTF
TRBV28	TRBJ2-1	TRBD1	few	TGTGCCACCGGGACAGCTTCCTACAATGAGCAGTTCTTC	CATGTASYNEQFF
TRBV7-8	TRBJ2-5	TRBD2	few	TGTGCCAGCAGCCCCGGGAGGCTAGCGGGACAAGAGACCCAGTACTTC	CASSPGRLAGQETQYF
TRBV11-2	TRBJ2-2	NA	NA	TGTGCCAGCAGCTCCGTAGAGGGGCGATTGACCGGGGAGCTGTTTTTT	CASSSVEGRLTGELFF
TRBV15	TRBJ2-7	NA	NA	TGTGCCACCGGTGTCGGGGACCGGTACGAGCAGTACTTC	CATGVGDRYEQYF
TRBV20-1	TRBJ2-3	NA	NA	TGCAGTGCTAGAGATGGAGATACGCAGTATTTT	CSARDGDTQYF
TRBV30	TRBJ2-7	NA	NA	TGTGCCTGGGCAAACACAGACGGCTACGAGCAGTACTTC	CAWANTDGYEQYF
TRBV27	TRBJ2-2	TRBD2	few	TGTGCCAGCAGTCCAACCCCATTATCTAGCGGGACCGCCGGGGAGCTGTTTTTT	CASSPTPLSSGTAGELFF
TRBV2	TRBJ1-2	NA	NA	TGTGCCAGCAGTGTGGGGGGCAAGCGGGTCTATGGCTACACCTTC	CASSVGGKRVYGYTF
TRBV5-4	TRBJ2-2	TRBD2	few	TGTGCCAGCAGTACTAGCGGGAGGGCCACCGGGGAGCTGTTTTTT	CASSTSGRATGELFF
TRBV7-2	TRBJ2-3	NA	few	TGTGCCAGCAGCTTCACAGATACGCAGTATTTT	CASSFTDTQYF
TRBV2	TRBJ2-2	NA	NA	TGTGCCAGCAGCCCGGAGCTAGCTTCCACCGGGGAGCTGTTTTTT	CASSPELASTGELFF
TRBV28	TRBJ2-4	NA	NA	TGTGCCACCCTGGGCGGGACCAAGTACATTCAGTACTTC	CATLGGTKYIQYF
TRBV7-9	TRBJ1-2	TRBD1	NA	TGTGCCTTACGTACAGGGGGAAGGGCCGGCACTGGCTACACCTTC	CALRTGGRAGTGYTF
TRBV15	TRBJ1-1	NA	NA	TGTGCCACCAGCAGAGCGGACGGCACTGAAGCTTTCTTT	CATSRADGTEAFF
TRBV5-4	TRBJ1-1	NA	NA	TGTGCCAGCAGCCCGGGACAACCGGGCACTGAAGCTTTCTTT	CASSPGQPGTEAFF
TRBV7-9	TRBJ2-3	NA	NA	TGTGCCAGCAGCTTAGATTCCGGTTCAGATACGCAGTATTTT	CASSLDSGSDTQYF
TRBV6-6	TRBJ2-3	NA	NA	TGTGCCAGCAGTTATCCGACCGGACCCGGCACAGATACGCAGTATTTT	CASSYPTGPGTDTQYF
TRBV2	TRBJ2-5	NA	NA	TGTGCCAGCAGTGATGACAGACAAGAGACCCAGTACTTC	CASSDDRQETQYF
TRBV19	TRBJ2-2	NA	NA	TGTGCCAGTAAGGACAGCGGGAACACCGGGGAGCTGTTTTTT	CASKDSGNTGELFF
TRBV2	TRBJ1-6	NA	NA	TGTGCCAGCAGTAAGGACAGTCGCTCCTATAATTCACCCCTCCACTTT	CASSKDSRSYNSPLHF
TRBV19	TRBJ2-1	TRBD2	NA	TGTGCCAGTAGTATTATAGCGGGCCCTTTGGATGAGCAGTTCTTC	CASSIIAGPLDEQFF
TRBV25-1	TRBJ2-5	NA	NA	TGTGCCAGCAGTGAATATCACGAACGAGAGACCCAGTACTTC	CASSEYHERETQYF
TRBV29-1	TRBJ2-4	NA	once	TGCAGCGTTGCTTACAGAGAGGGGAACATTCAGTACTTC	CSVAYREGNIQYF
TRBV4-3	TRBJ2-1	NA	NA	TGCGCCAGCAGCCAAGGCTACAGCAATGAGCAGTTCTTC	CASSQGYSNEQFF
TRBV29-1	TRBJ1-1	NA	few	TGCAGCGCGATTTTGAACACTGAAGCTTTCTTT	CSAILNTEAFF
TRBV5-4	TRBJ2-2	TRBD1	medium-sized	TGTGCCAGCAGCCATTTTGGACCGGGACAGGCCGGGGAGCTGTTTTTT	CASSHFGPGQAGELFF
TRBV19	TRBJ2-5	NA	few	TGTGCCAGTGGCCGGGTTGGAGAGACCCAGTACTTC	CASGRVGETQYF